The 21 T cell receptor beta chains below all came from one sample that was sequenced in a study of neoadjuvant anti-PD-1 for oral cavity cancer. As to time point: after neoadjuvant nivolumab, at surgical resection. Profiling relied on immunoSEQ multiplex PCR, and the TCRdb table lists in-frame clones only, not all of them. The profile shows under 7,500 clones, approximately 60% of them singletons. Sequenced material: tumor tissue, taken after nivolumab (anti-PD-1) treatment. All receptors come from a person between 35 and 79 years old with oral cavity squamous cell carcinoma.

The rearrangement links TRBV18 to TRBJ1-1; D unclear. The CDR3 has 13 amino acids. Trimming removed 1 base at V and 7 bases at J, with 10 bases between. Germline V gene sequence: CDR1 KGHSH, CDR2 LQKENI. The CDR3 coding sequence is TGTGCCAGCTCACCACAGCATTTAAATGAAGCTTTCTTT. Residues: CASSPQHLNEAFF. Based on the CDR3 plus reference TRBV18 and TRBJ1-1, the full variable domain is NAGVMQNPRHLVRRRGQEARLRCSPMKGHSHVYWYRQLPEEGLKFMVYLQKENIIDESGMPKERFSAEFPKEGPSILRIQQVVRGDSAAYFCASSPQHLNEAFFGQGTRLTVV.

This sequence joins TRBV27 and TRBJ2-1; TRBD2 agrees at 9 bases. This CDR3 has 16 amino acids. In germline, CDR1 is MNHEY, CDR2 SMNVEV (reference sequence). The ends lost 2 bases at V and 7 bases at J; junction bases unmatched: 9. CDR3 sequence (DNA): TGTGCCAGCAGTTTAGGCGGCGGGAGGGTCGGGAATGAGCAGTTCTTC. Translating it yields CASSLGGGRVGNEQFF.

There are a few counts of this clone. The rearrangement uses TRBV12-5 and TRBJ2-2; 11 bases are shared with TRBD2. Looked up from germline, CDR1 is LGHNT and CDR2 is FRNRAP. The V gene end was trimmed by 2 bases and the J gene end by 8 bases; junction bases not matched to a gene: 13. The CDR3 contains 18 residues. The DNA for the CDR3 is TGTGCTAGTGGTTTGACCGCACCTAGCGGGAGGTTCCGGGGGGAGCTGTTTTTT. Its protein is CASGLTAPSGRFRGELFF.

The chain recombines TRBV11-3 with TRBJ2-1; 7 bases are a match to TRBD2. This CDR3 spans 15 amino acids. Germline V gene lookup returns CDR1 SGHNT and CDR2 YENEEA. V was pared by 4 bases and J by 3 bases, with 6 bases of the junction left unmatched. CDR3: CASSSLAGVYNEQFF. As DNA, the CDR3 is TGTGCCAGCAGCTCGCTGGCGGGGGTCTACAATGAGCAGTTCTTC.

The chain recombines TRBV19 with TRBJ2-2, with D perhaps TRBD1 or TRBD2 (6 bases each). Per germline, CDR1 LNHDA and CDR2 SQIVND (reference sequence). This CDR3 contains 15 residues. Between the trimmed V and J ends, which lost 2 bases and 2 bases, there was a span of 9 bases. In nucleotides, the CDR3 is TGTGCCAGTAGTATAAAGGGGGGTAACACCGGGGAGCTGTTTTTT. Translating it yields CASSIKGGNTGELFF.

This chain connects TRBV27 to TRBJ1-1; D is perhaps TRBD1 (6 bases). This CDR3 comprises 14 residues. The V end was cut by 7 bases, the J end by 1 base, with 13 bases between. CDR1 is MNHEY, CDR2 SMNVEV, per germline (reference sequence). CDR3 coding DNA: TGTGCCAGCAAACCCCCAGGGGCGAACACTGAAGCTTTCTTT. Encoded protein: CASKPPGANTEAFF.

A few counts support this clone. The V call is TRBV10-2, the J call TRBJ2-7; 9 nucleotides match TRBD2. The ends lost 6 bases at V and 5 bases at J; junction bases unmatched: 8. The CDR3 runs to 14 residues. The V gene's germline CDR1 is WSHSY and CDR2 SAAADI. In DNA form, the CDR3 reads TGCGCCAGCAGCTTACTAGCGGGTACCGACGAGCAGTACTTC. The encoded protein is CASSLLAGTDEQYF.

The chain couples TRBV9 to TRBJ1-3; D is ambiguous. V lost 0 bases, J lost 3 bases, and 10 bases lay in between. Germline V lookup: CDR1 SGDLS, CDR2 YYNGEE. The CDR3 has 15 amino acids. The CDR3 loop reads CASSVGRGDGNTIYF. CDR3 bases: TGTGCCAGCAGCGTAGGTCGCGGGGATGGAAACACCATATATTTT.

This clone was seen more than once but under ten times. This chain joins TRBV2 and TRBJ2-7; D may be TRBD2 (6 bases). This CDR3 comprises 13 residues. The V end was cut by 6 bases, the J end by 7 bases, with 16 bases between. Germline values: CDR1 SNHLY, CDR2 FYNNEI. In nucleotides, the CDR3 is TGTGCCAGCAGCCGGTTGGGGGGTACTGAGCAGTACTTC. Protein sequence: CASSRLGGTEQYF. The variable domain in full, with the rest retrieved from reference TRBV2 and TRBJ2-7, is EPEVTQTPSHQVTQMGQEVILRCVPISNHLYFYWYRQILGQKVEFLVSFYNNEISEKSEIFDDQFSVERPDGSNFTLKIRSTKLEDSAMYFCASSRLGGTEQYFGPGTRLTVT.

This clone turned up a few times. This chain links TRBV27 with TRBJ2-7; 7 nucleotides agree with TRBD2. J was trimmed by 3 bases and V by 8 bases; bases with no gene match: 4. Per the germline V gene, CDR1 is MNHEY and CDR2 is SMNVEV (reference sequence). This CDR3 is 12 amino acids long. The CDR3 is CASGGGIYEQYF. CDR3 in DNA: TGTGCCAGCGGGGGGGGGATCTACGAGCAGTACTTC.

This chain connects TRBV6-6 to TRBJ1-5, with D maybe TRBD1 (5 bases). The CDR3 runs 15 residues. In germline, CDR1 is MNHNY, CDR2 SVGAGI (reference sequence). Trimming took 4 bases from V and 7 from J, leaving 17 bases between them. The CDR3 bases are TGTGCCAGCAGTTCCCCCAACCAGGGCTACCAGCCCCAGCATTTT. It codes for CASSSPNQGYQPQHF.

This clone was counted a few times. The chain recombines TRBV5-1 with TRBJ2-1, with D uncertain. Trimming took 4 bases from V and 5 from J, leaving 16 bases between them. The CDR3 is 15 residues long. Germline CDR1 reads SGHRS; CDR2 reads YFSETQ. Here the CDR3 reads CASSIQPSLDNEQFF. CDR3 DNA: TGCGCCAGCAGCATCCAACCGTCCCTAGACAATGAGCAGTTCTTC.

This clone has just one count. V gene TRBV2 combines with J gene TRBJ2-5; D uncertain. The CDR3 covers 13 residues. V lost 5 bases, J lost 3 bases, and 10 bases lay in between. Per germline, CDR1 SNHLY and CDR2 FYNNEI. The CDR3 coding sequence is TGTGCCAGCAGTTTTCTAGAGAAAGAGACCCAGTACTTC. This codes for CASSFLEKETQYF.

This clone was picked up a small number of times. This chain connects TRBV7-8 to TRBJ2-4; 9 positions agree with TRBD2. Germline V gene sequence: CDR1 SGHVS, CDR2 FQNEAQ. V was pared by 4 bases and J by 9 bases, with 13 bases of the junction left unmatched. This CDR3 contains 16 residues. The CDR3 loop is CASSWTVGAGGTIQYF. CDR3 DNA: TGTGCCAGCAGCTGGACCGTGGGAGCGGGAGGCACCATTCAGTACTTC.

V gene TRBV5-1 combines with J gene TRBJ1-1; D is unresolved. V was cut by 4 bases and J by 3 bases, with 10 bases left in between. The CDR3 sequence is 13 residues long. CDR1 is SGHRS, CDR2 YFSETQ, per germline. CDR3 in DNA: TGCGCCAGCAGCCTGGAAGGGCACACTGAAGCTTTCTTT. It yields the protein CASSLEGHTEAFF.

This clone was detected a few times. This sequence joins TRBV5-1 and TRBJ2-3, with a weak D call TRBD1 (6 bases). Germline V gene lookup returns CDR1 SGHRS and CDR2 YFSETQ. V was clipped by 2 bases and J by 4 bases, with 8 bases between them. CDR3 length equals 13 residues. For the CDR3, the DNA is TGCGCCAGCAGCTTTAACAGGGCAGATACGCAGTATTTT. This gives the protein CASSFNRADTQYF.

The chain joins TRBV12-5 to TRBJ1-3; TRBD1 is a possible D gene (6 bases). Trimming took off 3 bases at V and 5 bases at J, with 23 bases between the two ends. CDR1 and CDR2 from the germline V gene are LGHNT and FRNRAP. The CDR3 contains 18 residues. CDR3 loop: CASGFILRGGKVRNTIYF. As DNA, the CDR3 is TGTGCTAGTGGTTTTATACTCAGGGGAGGCAAAGTGAGAAACACCATATATTTT.

The gene calls are TRBV7-2 and TRBJ1-4, with D possibly matching TRBD1 (6 bases). The CDR3 consists of 13 residues. Trimming pared 5 bases from V and 8 bases from J, leaving 12 bases between. The germline gives CDR1 SGHTA, CDR2 FQGNSA. The DNA of the CDR3 is TGTGCCAGCAGCCCTGGGACAATGGAAAAACTGTTTTTT. Its translation is CASSPGTMEKLFF.

This clone was detected a few times. This sequence joins TRBV2 and TRBJ1-1; no clear D gene. Trimming took 5 bases from V and 5 from J, leaving 12 bases between them. Germline V CDR1 and CDR2: SNHLY, FYNNEI. CDR3 length: 13 residues. CDR3 sequence reads: CASSPQPSTEAFF. The CDR3 DNA reads as TGTGCCAGCAGTCCCCAACCGTCTACTGAAGCTTTCTTT.

V is TRBV6-5 and J is TRBJ2-5; tentatively, D is TRBD2 (6 bases). The CDR3 length is 16 residues. V was cut by 2 bases and J by 4 bases, with 17 bases left in between. Germline loops: CDR1 MNHEY, CDR2 SVGAGI. The chain's CDR3 is CASSYGVTAAGETQYF. DNA for the CDR3: TGTGCCAGCAGTTACGGCGTCACGGCAGCGGGAGAGACCCAGTACTTC.

V and J are TRBV2 and TRBJ1-5; TRBD1 is a possible D gene (5 bases). This CDR3 is built from 15 residues. Germline loops: CDR1 SNHLY, CDR2 FYNNEI. Trimming left V 4 bases short and J 1 base short, with 11 bases between. The CDR3 loop is CASSVWGVSNQPQHF. The CDR3 bases are TGTGCCAGCAGTGTATGGGGGGTCAGCAATCAGCCCCAGCATTTT.